The 23 T cell receptor beta chains below come from one sample, sequenced in a study of memory B cells and T cells in multiple sclerosis. After stimulus-free culture, autoproliferating CFSE-dim and non-proliferating CFSE-high T cells were sequenced separately. Pooled replicate wells came from around 5x10^7 CFSE-labeled PBMCs cultured around seven days without stimulus. These receptors have no identified antigens. Profiled with immunoSEQ multiplex PCR; TCRdb holds only in-frame clones, not every one. Here the sample spans some 49,000 clones, approximately 80% being singletons. Sequenced input: PBMCs from blood kept in culture. The receptors derive from a human donor with multiple sclerosis.

This rearrangement joins TRBV2 to TRBJ1-3, with TRBD1 matching 7 bases. Germline V gene sequence: CDR1 SNHLY, CDR2 FYNNEI. The CDR3 has 15 residues. With 4 bases clipped from V and 3 bases from J, the junction kept 6 bases outside the gene matches. The CDR3 region is CASSADREYGNTIYF. In DNA, the CDR3 is TGTGCCAGCAGTGCAGACAGGGAATATGGAAACACCATATATTTT.

For this clone: A junction end diverges from the germline sequence, so it may reflect a read error. The chain joins TRBV19 to TRBJ2-4; possible D gene TRBD2, 6 bases. The germline CDR1 and CDR2 sequences are LNHDA and SQIVND (reference sequence). The CDR3 sequence is 17 residues long. The chain's CDR3 is CASSNVWGEGTKNIQYF. The CDR3 DNA sequence: TGTGCCAGCAGTAACGTTTGGGGGGAAGGAACCAAAAACATTCAGTACTTC.

The chain has TRBV5-1 and TRBJ2-3, with D maybe TRBD2 (6 bases). The CDR3 sequence is 15 residues long. Germline assignment: CDR1 SGHRS and CDR2 YFSETQ. The V gene lost 0 bases and the J gene lost 0 bases, with 8 bases spanning the gap. CDR3 region: CASSLGTTSTDTQYF. The CDR3 DNA sequence: TGCGCCAGCAGCTTGGGGACTACCAGCACAGATACGCAGTATTTT. The complete variable domain, with remaining parts taken from reference TRBV5-1 and TRBJ2-3, reads KAGVTQTPRYLIKTRGQQVTLSCSPISGHRSVSWYQQTPGQGLQFLFEYFSETQRNKGNFPGRFSGRQFSNSRSEMNVSTLELGDSALYLCASSLGTTSTDTQYFGPGTRLTVL.

This clone was seen only once. This chain links TRBV5-1 with TRBJ1-3; no definite D call. Per germline, CDR1 SGHRS and CDR2 YFSETQ. This CDR3 comprises 13 residues. Trimming stripped 0 bases from V and 4 bases from J, with 5 bases between. The CDR3 DNA reads as TGCGCCAGCAGCTTGGATCCGGGAAACACCATATATTTT. It specifies CASSLDPGNTIYF.

CDR3 sequence: CATSSATGSNYGYTF. For the CDR3, the DNA is TGTGCCACCAGCAGTGCGACAGGGTCAAACTATGGCTACACCTTC. V is TRBV15 and J is TRBJ1-2, with 7 bases that match TRBD1. The germline CDR1 and CDR2 sequences are LNHNV and YYDKDF (reference sequence). The V segment lost 3 bases and the J segment 2 bases; nucleotides outside the gene matches: 6. The CDR3 is 15 amino acids.

The CDR3 DNA sequence: TGCGCCAGCAGCCCCGGACAGGGGGGAGTACTCAATTCACCCCTCCACTTT. Translation gives CASSPGQGGVLNSPLHF. J is TRBJ1-6 and V is TRBV5-1; 10 nucleotides match TRBD1. Germline V CDR1 and CDR2: SGHRS, YFSETQ. CDR3 size: 17 residues. The V segment lost 4 bases and the J segment 7 bases; nucleotides outside the gene matches: 11.

This rearrangement joins TRBV27 to TRBJ1-5; the match to TRBD1 covers 8 bases. J gave up 2 bases and V 5 bases, and 8 bases lay outside the gene matches. CDR3 length equals 16 residues. CDR1 is MNHEY and CDR2 is SMNVEV in the germline V gene (reference sequence). The DNA for the CDR3 is TGTGCCAGCAGTCCAGCGGACAGGGCGGGCAATCAGCCCCAGCATTTT. Protein product: CASSPADRAGNQPQHF.

The gene calls are TRBV9 and TRBJ1-1; weak D call: TRBD1 (5 bases). CDR3 length: 16 residues. With 4 bases removed from V and 4 bases from J, the gap between germline ends came to 20 bases. The V gene's germline CDR1 is SGDLS and CDR2 YYNGEE. CDR3 nucleotide sequence: TGTGCCAGCAGCCCTGGGGGGACCCTGGGGACCACTGAAGCTTTCTTT. The encoded protein is CASSPGGTLGTTEAFF.

The rearrangement uses TRBV7-8 and TRBJ1-1, with D tentatively TRBD1 (6 bases). V was shortened by 5 bases and J by 5 bases, with 15 bases between the two germline ends. Germline V CDR1 and CDR2: SGHVS, FQNEAQ. The CDR3 length is 14 residues. The chain's CDR3 is CASSLQPQGTEAFF. CDR3 DNA: TGTGCCAGCAGCCTACAGCCTCAGGGGACTGAAGCTTTCTTT.

V gene TRBV7-8 combines with J gene TRBJ1-5; D is possibly TRBD1 (5 bases). The CDR3 is 14 residues long. Germline V gene data show CDR1 as SGHVS and CDR2 as FQNEAQ. V gave up 3 bases and J gave up 0 bases, with 6 bases separating them. In nucleotides, the CDR3 is TGTGCCAGCAGCTTGGGGGATAGCAATCAGCCCCAGCATTTT. This sequence encodes CASSLGDSNQPQHF. The full variable domain, with the rest looked up from reference TRBV7-8 and TRBJ1-5, is GAGVSQSPRYKVAKRGQDVALRCDPISGHVSLFWYQQALGQGPEFLTYFQNEAQLDKSGLPSDRFFAERPEGSVSTLKIQRTQQEDSAVYLCASSLGDSNQPQHFGDGTRLSIL.

This chain connects TRBV5-6 to TRBJ2-3, with no clear D. V was trimmed by 4 bases and J by 3 bases, leaving 12 bases between them. Germline V gives CDR1 SGHDT, CDR2 YYEEEE. This CDR3 region has 14 residues. The CDR3 nucleotides are TGTGCCAGCAGCCCCGGAATAGCTACAGATACGCAGTATTTT. The encoded protein is CASSPGIATDTQYF.

The V and J genes are TRBV2 and TRBJ2-7, with D possibly being TRBD1 (6 bases). V gave up 6 bases and J gave up 2 bases, with 8 bases separating them. The V gene's germline CDR1 is SNHLY and CDR2 FYNNEI. The CDR3 runs to 12 residues. Here the CDR3 reads CASSRDTYEQYF. CDR3 coding DNA: TGTGCCAGCAGCCGGGACACCTACGAGCAGTACTTC.

J is TRBJ2-7 and V is TRBV9; D might be TRBD1 (6 bases). V was trimmed by 0 bases and J by 3 bases, leaving 10 bases between them. The CDR3 runs to 14 residues. Germline V gene lookup returns CDR1 SGDLS and CDR2 YYNGEE. This CDR3 is CASSVATGSYEQYF. The CDR3 DNA reads TGTGCCAGCAGCGTAGCTACAGGGAGCTACGAGCAGTACTTC.

CDR3 in DNA: TGTGCCAGCAGTTTTTCACAGGGTATTGGCTACACCTTC. Translating it yields CASSFSQGIGYTF. J is TRBJ1-2 and V is TRBV27; tentative D call: TRBD1 (6 bases). Looked up from germline, CDR1 is MNHEY and CDR2 is SMNVEV (reference sequence). The length of the CDR3 is 13 residues. The V end lost 3 bases, the J end lost 7 bases, and 12 bases lay between the germline ends.

The V call is TRBV6-5, the J call TRBJ2-5; D is uncertain. The CDR3 is made up of 14 amino acids. Trimming removed 2 bases from V and 2 bases from J, with 9 bases in between. Germline V gives CDR1 MNHEY, CDR2 SVGAGI. CDR3 loop: CASSYRTGQETQYF. CDR3 coding DNA: TGTGCCAGCAGTTACCGGACGGGTCAAGAGACCCAGTACTTC.

The chain links TRBV6-5 to TRBJ1-1, with a weak D call TRBD1 (5 bases). The CDR3 runs 15 residues. The V end was cut by 6 bases, the J end by 7 bases, with 21 bases between. The germline CDR1 and CDR2 sequences are MNHEY and SVGAGI. CDR3 bases: TGTGCCAGCAGCCCCCCCATGGGGGTTGTAGGTGAAGCTTTCTTT. Translated, it gives CASSPPMGVVGEAFF.

The J gene is TRBJ2-7, the V gene TRBV5-6, with D tentatively TRBD1 or TRBD2 (5 bases each). CDR1 is SGHDT, CDR2 YYEEEE, per germline. This CDR3 has 14 amino acids. V lost 2 bases and J 0 bases, leaving 9 bases between the germline ends. CDR3: CASSFGTGSYEQYF. Here the CDR3 DNA reads TGTGCCAGCAGCTTCGGGACGGGCTCCTACGAGCAGTACTTC.

CDR3 residues: CATSYSGTGTDTQYF. CDR3 nucleotides: TGTGCCACCAGTTATAGCGGGACCGGCACAGATACGCAGTATTTT. The gene calls are TRBV15 and TRBJ2-3; 8 bases map to TRBD2. Per germline, CDR1 LNHNV and CDR2 YYDKDF (reference sequence). This CDR3 region has 15 residues. The junction had 6 bases not matched to a gene; V was cut back by 6 bases and J by 1 base. The variable domain in full, with the rest retrieved from reference TRBV15 and TRBJ2-3, is DAMVIQNPRYQVTQFGKPVTLSCSQTLNHNVMYWYQQKSSQAPKLLFHYYDKDFNNEADTPDNFQSRRPNTSFCFLDIRSPGLGDTAMYLCATSYSGTGTDTQYFGPGTRLTVL.

This chain links TRBV4-2 with TRBJ1-1; 9 bases are a match to TRBD1. CDR3 length equals 17 residues. From germline, CDR1 is LGHNA and CDR2 YNFKEQ. The ends lost 1 base at V and 1 base at J; junction bases unmatched: 7. The CDR3 loop is CASSQGRQGGRNTEAFF. CDR3 bases: TGTGCCAGCAGCCAAGGAAGACAGGGGGGGCGGAACACTGAAGCTTTCTTT.

There are a few counts of this clone. The chain carries TRBV2 and TRBJ1-2; possible D gene TRBD1, 5 bases. Trimming stripped 3 bases from V and 5 bases from J, with 10 bases between. CDR3 length equals 13 residues. CDR1 is SNHLY, CDR2 FYNNEI, per germline. CDR3 sequence: CASSDAAGYGYTF. The CDR3 DNA reads TGTGCCAGCAGTGACGCGGCAGGGTATGGCTACACCTTC.

The rearrangement uses TRBV30 and TRBJ2-3; D gene uncertain. Germline CDR1 is GTSNPN and CDR2 is SVGIG (reference sequence). The ends were cut back, 3 bases at V and 6 bases at J, with 10 bases in the middle. The CDR3 extends over 12 amino acids. This chain's CDR3 is CAWSPPPDTQYF. The CDR3 nucleotides are TGTGCCTGGAGCCCCCCTCCCGATACGCAGTATTTT. The full variable domain, its missing parts supplied by reference TRBV30 and TRBJ2-3, is SQTIHQWPATLVQPVGSPLSLECTVEGTSNPNLYWYRQAAGRGLQLLFYSVGIGQISSEVPQNLSASRPQDRQFILSSKKLLLSDSGFYLCAWSPPPDTQYFGPGTRLTVL.

Worth noting for this clone: Other DNA sequences in this sample translate to the same CDR3. This chain links TRBV5-1 with TRBJ1-2; D is ambiguous. The CDR3 has 13 amino acids. Germline assignment: CDR1 SGHRS and CDR2 YFSETQ. Deletions cut 4 bases from V and 1 base from J, with 8 bases between. The CDR3 coding sequence is TGCGCCAGCAGCCCGGGCGTTAACTATGGCTACACCTTC. Translation: CASSPGVNYGYTF.

V usage is TRBV7-8 and J usage is TRBJ2-7; D is unclear. Looked up from germline, CDR1 is SGHVS and CDR2 is FQNEAQ. The CDR3 consists of 13 residues. The germline V and J ends were trimmed by 6 bases and 4 bases, with 13 bases remaining between them. CDR3 region: CASSYSSWYEQYF. CDR3 coding DNA: TGTGCCAGCAGTTACAGCTCCTGGTACGAGCAGTACTTC.